The present T cell receptor beta chain was sequenced within a study of T cell repertoires in cytomegalovirus infection. A single record per CDR3 protein comes from TCRdb applying MiXCR to the reads. This sample has hundreds of thousands of distinct CDR3 sequences; approximately 32% occur once, and the top ten carry under 15%. CDR1 is KGHSH and CDR2 is LQKENI in the germline V gene. The CDR3 is 16 residues long. On this clonotype: Its antigen remains unidentified. Relative to the germline gene, one junction end is altered; a read error may explain this.

Sequences were derived from cultured CD8+ T cells from PBMCs, sampled from culture after CMV antigen stimulation. This rearrangement joins TRBV18 to TRBJ2-1; TRBD1 might be the D (5 bases). The clonotype was recovered from a human donor in good health (CMV status not recorded). Some clones in this sample may be carry-over from other donors' samples. CDR3 DNA: TGTACCAGCTCACCACCGGAATTTGCAGGGCCGAATGAGCAGTTCTTC. Its protein is CTSSPPEFAGPNEQFF.